One sample yielded the 13 T cell receptor beta chains listed below, sequenced in a study of PD-1 blockade in classical Hodgkin lymphoma. Autologous stem cell transplantation was followed by relapse in every patient, and brentuximab vedotin exposure varied. The method was immunoSEQ multiplex PCR; TCRdb's version includes in-frame clones alone and lacks a portion of them. The profile shows approximately 41,000 clones, around 80% of them singletons. The specimen comprised peripheral blood mononuclear cells (PBMCs), sampled at baseline. Every receptor here comes from a human donor with classical Hodgkin lymphoma.

The table lists this clone with a count of one. The gene calls are TRBV5-4 and TRBJ2-3; maybe TRBD2 (5 bases). The CDR3 loop spans 13 amino acids. CDR1 is SGHNT and CDR2 is YYREEE in the germline V gene (reference sequence). V dropped 4 bases and J dropped 1 base, with 7 bases sitting between them. The CDR3 is CASSQEGTDTQYF. The CDR3, as DNA: TGTGCCAGCAGCCAGGAGGGCACAGATACGCAGTATTTT.

J is TRBJ2-1 and V is TRBV5-1; TRBD2 aligns across 11 bases. The V gene end was trimmed by 3 bases and the J gene end by 0 bases; junction bases not matched to a gene: 8. Germline V gene sequence: CDR1 SGHRS, CDR2 YFSETQ. This CDR3 has 18 residues. The CDR3 DNA follows: TGCGCCAGCAGCTCGGCCACTAGCGGGGGTAGCTCCTACAATGAGCAGTTCTTC. It codes for CASSSATSGGSSYNEQFF.

This clone has only one observation. The chain has TRBV11-2 and TRBJ1-4; TRBD1 aligns across 9 bases. With 5 bases clipped from V and 8 bases from J, the junction kept 6 bases outside the gene matches. Germline V gene data show CDR1 as SGHAT and CDR2 as FQNNGV. This CDR3 has 14 amino acids. CDR3 loop: CASSRRTGVEKLFF. The CDR3, as DNA: TGTGCCAGCAGCAGGAGGACAGGGGTCGAAAAACTGTTTTTT.

The chain joins TRBV6-5 to TRBJ1-2; 7 positions agree with TRBD1. This CDR3 region has 16 residues. Germline V lookup: CDR1 MNHEY, CDR2 SVGAGI. J lost 4 bases, V lost 4 bases, and 12 bases had no gene match. The CDR3, as DNA: TGTGCCAGCAGTTCCCTTTACGCGGGACAGCTCTATGGCTACACCTTC. This sequence encodes CASSSLYAGQLYGYTF.

The chain employs TRBV5-8 and TRBJ1-4; D remains ambiguous. V lost 4 bases and J 7 bases, leaving 20 bases between the germline ends. The length of the CDR3 is 16 residues. Germline V lookup: CDR1 SGHTS, CDR2 YDEGEE. The CDR3 spells CASSHPAIREREKLFF. CDR3 DNA sequence: TGTGCCAGCAGCCACCCGGCAATTCGAGAGCGTGAAAAACTGTTTTTT. Full variable domain (remainder filled in from reference TRBV5-8 and TRBJ1-4): EAGVTQSPTHLIKTRGQQATLRCSPISGHTSVYWYQQALGLGLQFLLWYDEGEERNRGNFPPRFSGRQFPNYSSELNVNALELEDSALYLCASSHPAIREREKLFFGSGTQLSVL.

The rearrangement uses TRBV27 and TRBJ2-7, with 7 positions matching TRBD2. The CDR3 is 12 residues long. Per germline, CDR1 MNHEY and CDR2 SMNVEV (reference sequence). J was trimmed by 7 bases and V by 3 bases; bases with no gene match: 3. CDR3 nucleotide sequence: TGTGCCAGCAGTTTGGGAGGGAATGAGCAGTACTTC. It yields the protein CASSLGGNEQYF.

This sequence joins TRBV27 and TRBJ2-3; D gene uncertain. This CDR3 is built from 14 residues. Trimming stripped 5 bases from V and 0 bases from J, with 9 bases between. The germline gives CDR1 MNHEY, CDR2 SMNVEV (reference sequence). The DNA of the CDR3 is TGTGCCAGCAGTCCCCGGCCTAGCACAGATACGCAGTATTTT. Residues: CASSPRPSTDTQYF.

V is TRBV30 and J is TRBJ2-5; D is unclear. The CDR3 has 12 amino acids. Per the germline V gene, CDR1 is GTSNPN and CDR2 is SVGIG (reference sequence). The V and J ends lost 5 bases and 5 bases respectively, with 12 bases between them. CDR3 amino acids: CAWSRGAETQYF. DNA for the CDR3: TGTGCCTGGTCCCGCGGAGCCGAGACCCAGTACTTC.

This clone was counted a few times. The V gene is TRBV7-8, the J gene TRBJ2-7; D ambiguous. This CDR3 comprises 13 residues. Per the germline V gene, CDR1 is SGHVS and CDR2 is FQNEAQ. V dropped 1 base and J dropped 2 bases, with 6 bases sitting between them. CDR3 nucleotide sequence: TGTGCCAGCAGCTTAGAAAGCGCCTACGAGCAGTACTTC. Translating it yields CASSLESAYEQYF. The whole variable domain, remainder taken from reference TRBV7-8 and TRBJ2-7, is GAGVSQSPRYKVAKRGQDVALRCDPISGHVSLFWYQQALGQGPEFLTYFQNEAQLDKSGLPSDRFFAERPEGSVSTLKIQRTQQEDSAVYLCASSLESAYEQYFGPGTRLTVT.

V is TRBV6-5 and J is TRBJ1-2; TRBD1 is a possible D gene (5 bases). V shed 6 bases and J shed 4 bases, with 12 bases lying between them. The CDR3 totals 13 residues. Germline lookup yields CDR1 MNHEY and CDR2 SVGAGI. DNA for the CDR3: TGTGCCAGCAGCACGTCTGGGGCCTATGGCTACACCTTC. It is translated as CASSTSGAYGYTF.

V gene TRBV19 combines with J gene TRBJ1-2; weak D call: TRBD1 (6 bases). The V end lost 3 bases, the J end lost 1 base, and 18 bases lay between the germline ends. The CDR3 has 17 amino acids. CDR1 and CDR2 (germline): LNHDA, SQIVND (reference sequence). The CDR3 coding sequence is TGTGCCAGTAGTATTTTGACAGGATCAGACTTTAACTATGGCTACACCTTC. Its translation is CASSILTGSDFNYGYTF. Full variable domain (outside the CDR3, taken from reference TRBV19 and TRBJ1-2): DGGITQSPKYLFRKEGQNVTLSCEQNLNHDAMYWYRQDPGQGLRLIYYSQIVNDFQKGDIAEGYSVSREKKESFPLTVTSAQKNPTAFYLCASSILTGSDFNYGYTFGSGTRLTVV.

There are a few counts of this clone. The V and J genes are TRBV7-9 and TRBJ1-2; weak D call: TRBD1 (5 bases). V lost 7 bases and J 4 bases, leaving 10 bases between the germline ends. The CDR3 length is 12 residues. Germline CDR1 reads SEHNR; CDR2 reads FQNEAQ (reference sequence). The CDR3 sequence is CASTLGGYGYTF. CDR3 DNA sequence: TGTGCCAGCACCCTGGGGGGCTATGGCTACACCTTC.

The V and J genes are TRBV5-1 and TRBJ1-2; D might be TRBD1 (5 bases). This CDR3 has 15 residues. V lost 4 bases, J lost 6 bases, and 19 bases lay in between. Per the germline V gene, CDR1 is SGHRS and CDR2 is YFSETQ. The CDR3 bases are TGCGCCAGCAGCCCGCCTGGAGGGGCTCGGGATGGCTACACCTTC. Translating it yields CASSPPGGARDGYTF.